One sample yielded the 17 T cell receptor beta chains listed below, sequenced in a study of T cell responses to AZD1222 COVID-19 vaccine. Clones were sequenced by immunoSEQ multiplex PCR, and TCRdb holds only the in-frame ones, with some missing. This sample has fewer than 150,000 clones; around 93% occur once, and the top ten carry 5%. This material consisted of peripheral blood, taken 28 days after the second AZD1222 dose. The receptors derive from an adult who received the AZD1222 COVID-19 vaccine.

The chain couples TRBV10-1 to TRBJ1-5; D is uncertain. CDR3 size: 18 residues. In germline, CDR1 is WNHNN, CDR2 SYGVQD (reference sequence). Trimming cost V 7 bases and J 7 bases, with 29 bases left between them. CDR3 protein: CASTIPRLGLPESQPQHF. CDR3 nucleotides: TGCGCCAGCACTATACCCCGGTTGGGCCTCCCCGAGTCCCAGCCCCAGCATTTT.

This chain connects TRBV6-2 or TRBV6-3 to TRBJ2-2; D might be TRBD1 (5 bases). Germline CDR1 MNHEY, CDR2 SVGEGT. The CDR3 loop spans 16 amino acids. V was shortened by 6 bases and J by 4 bases, with 18 bases between the two germline ends. This CDR3 reads CASSPVGVVPTGELFF. The CDR3 DNA reads TGTGCCAGCAGCCCTGTAGGGGTGGTGCCCACCGGGGAGCTGTTTTTT.

The chain joins TRBV5-4 to TRBJ2-5; 11 bases map to TRBD2. Germline V gene data show CDR1 as SGHNT and CDR2 as YYREEE (reference sequence). CDR3 length: 16 residues. J lost 5 bases, V lost 4 bases, and 10 bases had no gene match. CDR3 DNA sequence: TGTGCCAGCAGCGTCGGGACTAGCGGCGTGTGGGAGACCCAGTACTTC. Translated, it gives CASSVGTSGVWETQYF.

The chain links TRBV4-3 to TRBJ1-1; TRBD1 matches 8 bases. This CDR3 region has 14 residues. Trimming cost V 4 bases and J 4 bases; bases outside gene matches: 5. Germline V gene lookup returns CDR1 LGHNA and CDR2 YSLEER. The CDR3 protein is CASSRTGRGTEAFF. The DNA of the CDR3 is TGCGCCAGCAGCCGGACAGGGCGGGGCACTGAAGCTTTCTTT.

This sequence joins TRBV19 and TRBJ2-5; TRBD2 agrees at 12 bases. CDR1 is LNHDA and CDR2 is SQIVND in the germline V gene (reference sequence). V dropped 5 bases and J dropped 3; count of bases not matched to a gene: 10. The CDR3 has 17 amino acids. In nucleotides, the CDR3 is TGTGCCAGTAGTTCACGTCTAGCGGGGGGGCCGAAAGAGACCCAGTACTTC. The encoded protein is CASSSRLAGGPKETQYF.

The V call is TRBV18, the J call TRBJ2-2; 8 nucleotides align to TRBD2. Per germline, CDR1 KGHSH and CDR2 LQKENI. V was pared by 4 bases and J by 3 bases, with 4 bases of the junction left unmatched. This CDR3 contains 15 residues. CDR3 sequence reads: CASSLGAGDTGELFF. For the CDR3, the DNA is TGTGCCAGCTCACTGGGAGCGGGGGACACCGGGGAGCTGTTTTTT. Full variable domain (missing parts from reference TRBV18 and TRBJ2-2): NAGVMQNPRHLVRRRGQEARLRCSPMKGHSHVYWYRQLPEEGLKFMVYLQKENIIDESGMPKERFSAEFPKEGPSILRIQQVVRGDSAAYFCASSLGAGDTGELFFGEGSRLTVL.

This chain joins TRBV6-5 and TRBJ2-7; maybe TRBD1 (5 bases). Germline CDR1 reads MNHEY; CDR2 reads SVGAGI. The CDR3 loop spans 12 amino acids. Trimming shortened V by 6 bases and J by 2 bases, and 8 bases separated the two germline ends. The CDR3 here is CASRGAAYEQYF. The CDR3 nucleotides read TGTGCCAGCAGAGGGGCCGCCTACGAGCAGTACTTC.

This sequence joins TRBV6-5 and TRBJ2-5; 10 nucleotides align to TRBD2. The CDR3 loop spans 14 amino acids. The V segment lost 5 bases and the J segment 5 bases; nucleotides outside the gene matches: 5. CDR1 and CDR2 from the germline V gene are MNHEY and SVGAGI. The CDR3 DNA is TGTGCCAGCAGTCGCAGCGGGGGGGTGGAGACCCAGTACTTC. Protein sequence: CASSRSGGVETQYF.

The V gene is TRBV6-5, the J gene TRBJ2-7; D remains ambiguous. The CDR3 extends over 15 amino acids. In germline, CDR1 is MNHEY, CDR2 SVGAGI. V lost 3 bases to trimming and J lost 0 bases, with 12 bases between them. CDR3 sequence: CASSYGHPSSYEQYF. Here the CDR3 DNA reads TGTGCCAGCAGTTATGGGCACCCGAGCTCCTACGAGCAGTACTTC.

The rearrangement uses TRBV5-1 and TRBJ2-3, with TRBD1 identical over 8 bases. Germline V lookup: CDR1 SGHRS, CDR2 YFSETQ. The trim removed 2 bases at V and 1 base at J, leaving 6 bases unmatched. The CDR3 totals 16 residues. The CDR3 here is CASSLLTGVGTDTQYF. CDR3 nucleotides: TGCGCCAGCAGCTTACTGACAGGGGTAGGCACAGATACGCAGTATTTT.

The V call is TRBV5-1, the J call TRBJ1-2, with 8 bases identical to TRBD1. V shed 7 bases and J 4 bases; nucleotides not matched to a gene: 9. Germline CDR1 and CDR2: SGHRS and YFSETQ. This CDR3 contains 14 residues. CDR3 loop: CASGMTGEIYGYTF. The DNA for the CDR3 is TGCGCCAGCGGGATGACAGGGGAAATCTATGGCTACACCTTC. Full variable domain (rest looked up from reference TRBV5-1 and TRBJ1-2): KAGVTQTPRYLIKTRGQQVTLSCSPISGHRSVSWYQQTPGQGLQFLFEYFSETQRNKGNFPGRFSGRQFSNSRSEMNVSTLELGDSALYLCASGMTGEIYGYTFGSGTRLTVV.

The chain combines TRBV5-1 with TRBJ1-1, with 8 positions matching TRBD1. V lost 4 bases, J lost 8 bases, and 4 bases stayed unmatched. CDR3 length equals 12 residues. The germline V gene has CDR1 SGHRS and CDR2 YFSETQ. CDR3 sequence (DNA): TGCGCCAGCAGCATACGGACAGGGGAAGCTTTCTTT. Amino acid sequence: CASSIRTGEAFF.

V is TRBV29-1 and J is TRBJ2-1, with 8 bases that match TRBD1. J was trimmed by 6 bases and V by 6 bases; bases with no gene match: 13. CDR1 and CDR2 (germline): SQVTM, ANQGSEA. CDR3 length: 15 residues. This chain's CDR3 is CSVSDRGLRGNEQFF. The CDR3 DNA follows: TGCAGCGTATCCGACAGGGGCCTAAGGGGCAATGAGCAGTTCTTC.

The CDR3 DNA sequence: TGTGCCAGCAGGAGGCGAGGGTTATTTGAAAAACTGTTTTTT. Translating it yields CASRRRGLFEKLFF. This chain uses TRBV28 with TRBJ1-4; D not resolved. Deletions cut 6 bases from V and 7 bases from J, with 15 bases between. In germline, CDR1 is MDHEN, CDR2 SYDVKM. This CDR3 spans 14 amino acids.

The chain carries TRBV7-9 and TRBJ2-1; tentatively, D is TRBD2 (5 bases). In germline, CDR1 is SEHNR, CDR2 FQNEAQ (reference sequence). The length of the CDR3 is 17 residues. With 4 bases removed from V and 6 bases from J, the gap between germline ends came to 22 bases. The CDR3 DNA reads as TGTGCCAGCAGCTCGCCGATTTTTGCGAGCGGAAGCAATGAGCAGTTCTTC. This translates into CASSSPIFASGSNEQFF.

V and J are TRBV3-1 (or the pseudogene TRBV3-2) and TRBJ2-1; no clear D. Germline values: CDR1 LGHDT, CDR2 YNNKEL (reference sequence). V lost 1 base and J lost 9, with 7 bases in between. The CDR3 spans 12 residues. The CDR3 DNA sequence: TGTGCCAGCAGCCAAGTCGACGGTGAGCAGTTCTTC. It is translated as CASSQVDGEQFF.

This rearrangement joins TRBV5-4 to TRBJ1-4; D not resolved. Trimming cost V 4 bases and J 7 bases, with 14 bases left between them. This CDR3 spans 14 amino acids. CDR1 is SGHNT and CDR2 is YYREEE in the germline V gene (reference sequence). The CDR3 loop reads CASSDRLTGEKLFF. The CDR3 DNA reads TGTGCCAGCAGCGACCGCCTCACGGGTGAAAAACTGTTTTTT.